Listed here are 22 T cell receptor beta chains from one sample, sequenced in a study of cytomegalovirus exposure and HLA in healthy donors. PCR primers comprised 60 Vbeta and 13 Jbeta primers. Clones were read by immunoSEQ multiplex PCR, and TCRdb kept only the in-frame ones, dropping some. The data contain approximately 120,000 clones, about 80% of them seen just once; the ten biggest clones take up 2% to 3%. Sequenced sample: PBMCs. These receptor sequences come from a female donor in good health and CMV-seronegative.

This chain uses TRBV19 with TRBJ2-6, with TRBD1 matching 8 bases. This CDR3 comprises 17 residues. With 9 bases clipped from V and 0 bases from J, the junction kept 10 bases outside the gene matches. Per the germline V gene, CDR1 is LNHDA and CDR2 is SQIVND (reference sequence). The chain's CDR3 is CARPVTGVISGANVLTF. In DNA form, the CDR3 reads TGTGCCAGGCCAGTGACAGGGGTCATCTCTGGGGCCAACGTCCTGACTTTC.

V is TRBV7-8 and J is TRBJ1-6; D gene ambiguous. Germline V gene sequence: CDR1 SGHVS, CDR2 FQNEAQ. V lost 5 bases, J lost 7 bases, and 18 bases lay in between. There are 16 residues in the CDR3. The CDR3 DNA sequence: TGTGCCAGCAGCGTCGGAGGAGGAGCGTCAAATTCACCCCTCCACTTT. Translation: CASSVGGGASNSPLHF.

The chain joins TRBV30 to TRBJ1-4, with D tentatively TRBD1 (5 bases). In germline, CDR1 is GTSNPN, CDR2 SVGIG (reference sequence). The CDR3 sequence is 13 residues long. Trimming pared 1 base from V and 8 bases from J, leaving 11 bases between. CDR3: CAWSGGVGEKLFF. As DNA, the CDR3 is TGTGCCTGGAGTGGGGGGGTAGGGGAAAAACTGTTTTTT.

The chain combines TRBV9 with TRBJ1-2; TRBD1 is a possible D gene (6 bases). Trimming cost V 2 bases and J 4 bases, with 15 bases left between them. Per germline, CDR1 SGDLS and CDR2 YYNGEE. This CDR3 is 15 amino acids long. CDR3 DNA: TGTGCCAGCAGCGTCGGGGACACAGGAAGCTATGGCTACACCTTC. Translating it yields CASSVGDTGSYGYTF.

Turning to this clone: This sample includes further DNA sequences coding for the same CDR3. This rearrangement joins TRBV9 to TRBJ1-3; D not resolved. The CDR3 runs 14 residues. V dropped 0 bases and J dropped 0 bases, with 4 bases sitting between them. CDR1 is SGDLS and CDR2 is YYNGEE in the germline V gene. CDR3 residues: CASSVGSSGNTIYF. The DNA for the CDR3 is TGTGCCAGCAGCGTAGGGAGCTCTGGAAACACCATATATTTT.

CDR3 in amino acids: CASSTGSGNTIYF. The CDR3, as DNA: TGTGCCAGCAGTACAGGCTCTGGAAACACCATATATTTT. The J gene is TRBJ1-3, the V gene TRBV6-1; D possibly corresponds to TRBD1 (5 bases). V shed 5 bases and J shed 0 bases, with 5 bases lying between them. The CDR3 has 13 residues. Germline values: CDR1 MNHNS, CDR2 SASEGT.

This clone came up once. This chain links TRBV7-8 with TRBJ2-6; possible D gene TRBD2, 7 bases. Trimming removed 1 base from V and 0 bases from J, with 13 bases in between. This CDR3 is 18 amino acids long. Germline values: CDR1 SGHVS, CDR2 FQNEAQ. CDR3 coding DNA: TGTGCCAGCAGCTTAGAAGCGGGACAAATCTCTGGGGCCAACGTCCTGACTTTC. It specifies CASSLEAGQISGANVLTF. The variable domain in full, with the rest retrieved from reference TRBV7-8 and TRBJ2-6, is GAGVSQSPRYKVAKRGQDVALRCDPISGHVSLFWYQQALGQGPEFLTYFQNEAQLDKSGLPSDRFFAERPEGSVSTLKIQRTQQEDSAVYLCASSLEAGQISGANVLTFGAGSRLTVL.

The chain couples TRBV5-4 to TRBJ2-1; 8 bases agree with TRBD2. The CDR3 loop spans 15 amino acids. V lost 3 bases and J lost 3; bases outside the gene matches: 5. The germline CDR1 and CDR2 sequences are SGHNT and YYREEE (reference sequence). The CDR3 protein is CASSSDSGIYNEQFF. CDR3 in DNA: TGTGCCAGCAGCTCGGATAGCGGGATCTACAATGAGCAGTTCTTC.

The gene calls are TRBV18 and TRBJ1-6; 8 bases are shared with TRBD1. The V gene end was trimmed by 0 bases and the J gene end by 10 bases; junction bases not matched to a gene: 5. The V gene's germline CDR1 is KGHSH and CDR2 LQKENI. CDR3 length: 15 residues. CDR3 region: CASSPPAGGVSPLHF. The CDR3 DNA sequence: TGTGCCAGCTCACCACCCGCAGGGGGCGTATCACCCCTCCACTTT.

This clone occurred a few times. The CDR3 is CASTWGTNEKLFF. For the CDR3, the DNA is TGTGCCAGTACCTGGGGCACTAATGAAAAACTGTTTTTT. V gene TRBV19 combines with J gene TRBJ1-4, with D tentatively TRBD1 (5 bases). Per the germline V gene, CDR1 is LNHDA and CDR2 is SQIVND (reference sequence). This CDR3 is built from 13 residues. The V end lost 7 bases, the J end lost 2 bases, and 8 bases lay between the germline ends.

The V and J genes are TRBV19 and TRBJ1-2, with 10 bases fitting TRBD1. The CDR3 is made up of 17 amino acids. Germline V gene data show CDR1 as LNHDA and CDR2 as SQIVND (reference sequence). The V segment lost 10 bases and the J segment 1 base; nucleotides outside the gene matches: 15. The CDR3 DNA sequence: TGTGCCAACTCGTTAGAGGACAGGGGGGAACTTAACTATGGCTACACCTTC. This codes for CANSLEDRGELNYGYTF.

This clone was seen a handful of times. The CDR3: CAWVRVSEAFF. The CDR3 DNA is TGTGCCTGGGTCAGGGTGTCTGAAGCTTTCTTT. The V call is TRBV30, the J call TRBJ1-1; a possible D gene is TRBD1 (5 bases). This CDR3 has 11 amino acids. The germline V gene encodes CDR1 GTSNPN and CDR2 SVGIG (reference sequence). V was trimmed by 5 bases and J by 6 bases, leaving 10 bases between them.

The rearrangement links TRBV7-6 to TRBJ2-3; 10 positions agree with TRBD2. Germline V gene lookup returns CDR1 SGHVS and CDR2 FNYEAQ. Trimming cost V 5 bases and J 3 bases; bases outside gene matches: 20. The CDR3 is 20 amino acids. For the CDR3, the DNA is TGTGCCAGCAGCCAAACCGGAATAGCGGGGGGCGCCAAGAGGACAGATACGCAGTATTTT. Encoded protein: CASSQTGIAGGAKRTDTQYF.

This clone was observed at least ten times. The rearrangement joins TRBV6-4 to TRBJ2-1; TRBD2 matches at 7 bases. Germline CDR1 is MRHNA and CDR2 is SNTAGT. V dropped 3 bases and J dropped 8; count of bases not matched to a gene: 10. This CDR3 is 15 amino acids long. The CDR3 DNA reads TGTGCCAGCAGTGAGGGAGTGGGGGGGTTGGATGAGCAGTTCTTC. It translates to CASSEGVGGLDEQFF.

The chain is built from TRBV28 and TRBJ1-1; D gene unclear. This CDR3 is built from 13 residues. V was trimmed by 2 bases and J by 6 bases, leaving 10 bases between them. CDR1 MDHEN and CDR2 SYDVKM come from the germline V gene. The CDR3 sequence: CASSLGQVAEAFF. The CDR3 nucleotides read TGTGCCAGCAGTTTAGGGCAGGTGGCTGAAGCTTTCTTT.

The J gene is TRBJ1-1, the V gene TRBV7-9; a weak D match, TRBD1 (5 bases). Trimming took off 3 bases at V and 11 bases at J, with 19 bases between the two ends. CDR1 is SEHNR, CDR2 FQNEAQ, per germline (reference sequence). The CDR3 runs 14 residues. The CDR3 DNA reads TGTGCCAGCAGCTTGGGGGGGGGAGCGTCGGCCGCTTTCTTT. Translating gives CASSLGGGASAAFF.

About this clone itself: The junction does not match germline at one end; this may be a read error. V is TRBV7-9 and J is TRBJ1-1; 10 bases are shared with TRBD1. The germline V gene has CDR1 SEHNR and CDR2 FQNEAQ (reference sequence). The CDR3 length is 13 residues. The CDR3: CSSSRTGGTEAFF. The CDR3 nucleotides read TGTTCCAGCAGCCGGACAGGGGGCACTGAAGCTTTCTTT.

V and J are TRBV11-2 and TRBJ2-7; 13 bases line up with TRBD2. The CDR3 spans 16 residues. Germline values: CDR1 SGHAT, CDR2 FQNNGV. Trimming took 4 bases from V and 8 from J; bases not matched to a gene: 11. The CDR3 loop is CASSSQPRLAGGQQYF. The DNA of the CDR3 is TGTGCCAGCAGCTCGCAACCGAGACTAGCGGGGGGCCAGCAGTACTTC.

The chain has TRBV7-8 and TRBJ1-2, with a possible D match to TRBD1 (5 bases). V lost 5 bases and J 6 bases, leaving 13 bases between the germline ends. The CDR3 contains 13 residues. Germline V lookup: CDR1 SGHVS, CDR2 FQNEAQ. CDR3 loop: CASSPTGGDGYTF. The DNA for the CDR3 is TGTGCCAGCAGCCCCACCGGGGGGGATGGCTACACCTTC.

The DNA for the CDR3 is TGTGCCAGTAGTAGTCAGGGGCTGTACAATGAGCAGTTCTTC. It encodes CASSSQGLYNEQFF. The chain carries TRBV19 and TRBJ2-1; tentative D call: TRBD1 (6 bases). V gave up 4 bases and J gave up 4 bases, with 11 bases separating them. The CDR3 totals 14 residues. Germline CDR1 reads LNHDA; CDR2 reads SQIVND (reference sequence).

The chain recombines TRBV27 with TRBJ2-1; TRBD2 is a possible D gene (5 bases). Between the trimmed V and J ends, which lost 4 bases and 6 bases, there was a span of 13 bases. From germline, CDR1 is MNHEY and CDR2 SMNVEV (reference sequence). This CDR3 is 14 amino acids long. The CDR3 DNA is TGTGCCAGCAGTTCTCCGGACTGGGGCAATGAGCAGTTCTTC. Translated: CASSSPDWGNEQFF.

J is TRBJ2-4 and V is TRBV4-2; a possible D gene is TRBD2 (5 bases). Trimming stripped 4 bases from V and 5 bases from J, with 15 bases between. The CDR3 covers 15 residues. The germline V gene encodes CDR1 LGHNA and CDR2 YNFKEQ. CDR3 sequence: CASSPEIGAENIQYF. The CDR3 nucleotides read TGTGCCAGCAGCCCAGAAATAGGAGCGGAAAACATTCAGTACTTC.